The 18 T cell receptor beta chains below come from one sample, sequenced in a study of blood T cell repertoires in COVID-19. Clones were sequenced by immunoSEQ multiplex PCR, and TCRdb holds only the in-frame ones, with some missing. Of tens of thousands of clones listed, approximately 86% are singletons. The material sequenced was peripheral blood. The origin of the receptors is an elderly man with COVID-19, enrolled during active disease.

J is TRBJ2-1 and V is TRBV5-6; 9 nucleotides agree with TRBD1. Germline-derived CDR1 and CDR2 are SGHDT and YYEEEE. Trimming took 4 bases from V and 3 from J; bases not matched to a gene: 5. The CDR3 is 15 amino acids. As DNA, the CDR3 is TGTGCCAGCAGCGCGGGACAGGGAGGCTACAATGAGCAGTTCTTC. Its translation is CASSAGQGGYNEQFF.

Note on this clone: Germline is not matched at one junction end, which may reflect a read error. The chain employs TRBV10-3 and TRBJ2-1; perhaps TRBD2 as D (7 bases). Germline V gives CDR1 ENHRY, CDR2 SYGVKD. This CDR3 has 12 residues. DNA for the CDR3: TGTGCCATCAGTGAGGAGGGGGGGGTCGAAGTCTTC. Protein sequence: CAISEEGGVEVF.

The CDR3 bases are TGCGCCAGCAGCACCTATAGCAATCAGCCCCAGCATTTT. This gives the protein CASSTYSNQPQHF. The chain combines TRBV5-1 with TRBJ1-5; D ambiguous. The V end was cut by 4 bases, the J end by 0 bases, with 5 bases between. The CDR3 totals 13 residues. The germline gives CDR1 SGHRS, CDR2 YFSETQ.

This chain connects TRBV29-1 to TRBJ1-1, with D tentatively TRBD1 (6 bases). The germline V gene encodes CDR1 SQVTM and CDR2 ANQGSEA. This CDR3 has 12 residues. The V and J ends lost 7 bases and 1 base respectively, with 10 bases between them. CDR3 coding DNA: TGCAGCGCGGGACACCAGAACACTGAAGCTTTCTTT. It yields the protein CSAGHQNTEAFF.

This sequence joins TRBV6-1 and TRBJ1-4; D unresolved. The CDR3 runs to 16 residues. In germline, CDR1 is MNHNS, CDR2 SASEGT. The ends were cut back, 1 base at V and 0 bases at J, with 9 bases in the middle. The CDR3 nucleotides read TGTGCCAGCAGTGAAGGTCTAGTTGCAACTAATGAAAAACTGTTTTTT. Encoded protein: CASSEGLVATNEKLFF.

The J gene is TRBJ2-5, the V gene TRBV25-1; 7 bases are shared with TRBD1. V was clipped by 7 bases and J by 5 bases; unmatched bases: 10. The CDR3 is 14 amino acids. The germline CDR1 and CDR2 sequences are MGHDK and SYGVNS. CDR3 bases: TGTGCCAGCACCTCGGACAGGAGCCGGGAGACCCAGTACTTC. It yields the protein CASTSDRSRETQYF.

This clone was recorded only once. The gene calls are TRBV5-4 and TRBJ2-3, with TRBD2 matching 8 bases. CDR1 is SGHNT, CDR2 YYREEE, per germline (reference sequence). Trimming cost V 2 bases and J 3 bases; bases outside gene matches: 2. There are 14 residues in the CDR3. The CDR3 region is CASSLAGATDTQYF. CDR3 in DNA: TGTGCCAGCAGCTTAGCGGGGGCAACAGATACGCAGTATTTT.

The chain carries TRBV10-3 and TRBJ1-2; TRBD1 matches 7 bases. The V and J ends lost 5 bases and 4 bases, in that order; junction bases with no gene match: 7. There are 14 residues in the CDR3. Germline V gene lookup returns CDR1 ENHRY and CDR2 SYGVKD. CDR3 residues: CAISPGQQVYGYTF. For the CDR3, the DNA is TGTGCCATCAGTCCGGGACAGCAAGTCTATGGCTACACCTTC.

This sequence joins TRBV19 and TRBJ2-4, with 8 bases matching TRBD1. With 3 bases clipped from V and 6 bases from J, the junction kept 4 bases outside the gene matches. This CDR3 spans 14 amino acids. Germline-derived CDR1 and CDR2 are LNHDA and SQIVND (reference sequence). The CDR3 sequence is CASSMFGQGNIQYF. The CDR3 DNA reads TGTGCCAGTAGTATGTTTGGACAGGGAAACATTCAGTACTTC.

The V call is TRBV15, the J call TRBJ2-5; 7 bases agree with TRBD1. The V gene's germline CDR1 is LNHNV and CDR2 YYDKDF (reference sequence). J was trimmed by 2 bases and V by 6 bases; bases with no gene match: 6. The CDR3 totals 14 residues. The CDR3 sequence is CATRLDRVQETQYF. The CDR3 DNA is TGTGCCACCAGACTTGACAGGGTACAAGAGACCCAGTACTTC.

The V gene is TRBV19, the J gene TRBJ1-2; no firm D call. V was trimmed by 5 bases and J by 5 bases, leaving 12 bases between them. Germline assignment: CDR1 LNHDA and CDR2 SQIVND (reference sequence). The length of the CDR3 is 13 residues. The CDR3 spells CASSRYAGYGYTF. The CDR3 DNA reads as TGTGCCAGTAGTCGTTACGCGGGGTATGGCTACACCTTC.

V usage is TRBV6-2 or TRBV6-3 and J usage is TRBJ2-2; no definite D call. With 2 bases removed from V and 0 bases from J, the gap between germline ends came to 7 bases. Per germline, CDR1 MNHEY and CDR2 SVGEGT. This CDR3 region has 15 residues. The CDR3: CASSYQTANTGELFF. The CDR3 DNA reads TGTGCCAGCAGTTACCAAACAGCGAACACCGGGGAGCTGTTTTTT.

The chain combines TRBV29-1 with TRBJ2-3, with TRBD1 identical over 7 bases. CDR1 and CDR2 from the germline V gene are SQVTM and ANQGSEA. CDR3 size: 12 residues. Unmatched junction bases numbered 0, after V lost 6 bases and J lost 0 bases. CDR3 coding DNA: TGCAGCGTCAGGGGGAGCACAGATACGCAGTATTTT. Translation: CSVRGSTDTQYF.

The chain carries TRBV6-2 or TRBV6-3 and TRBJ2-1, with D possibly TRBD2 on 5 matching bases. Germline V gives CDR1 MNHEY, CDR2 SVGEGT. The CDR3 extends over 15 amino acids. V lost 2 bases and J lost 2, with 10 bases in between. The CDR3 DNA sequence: TGTGCCAGCAGTTACGAGGGATTTCCCTACAATGAGCAGTTCTTC. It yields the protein CASSYEGFPYNEQFF.

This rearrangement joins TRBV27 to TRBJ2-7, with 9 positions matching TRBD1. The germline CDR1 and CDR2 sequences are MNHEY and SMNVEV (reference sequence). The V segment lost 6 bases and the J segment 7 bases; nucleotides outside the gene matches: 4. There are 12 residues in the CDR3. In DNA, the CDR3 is TGTGCCAGCAGGCGGGACAGGGAGGAGCAGTACTTC. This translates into CASRRDREEQYF.

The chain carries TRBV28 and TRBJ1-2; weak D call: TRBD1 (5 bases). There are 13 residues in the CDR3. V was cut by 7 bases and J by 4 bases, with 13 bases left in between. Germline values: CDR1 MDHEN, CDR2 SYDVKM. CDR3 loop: CASTMTAIYGYTF. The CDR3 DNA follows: TGTGCCAGCACCATGACAGCGATCTATGGCTACACCTTC.

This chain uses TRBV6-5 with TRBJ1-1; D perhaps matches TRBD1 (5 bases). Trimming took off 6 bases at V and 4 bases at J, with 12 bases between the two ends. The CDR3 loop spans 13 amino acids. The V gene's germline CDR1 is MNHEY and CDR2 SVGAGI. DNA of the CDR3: TGTGCCAGCAGCCGGACAAGGGGCACTGAAGCTTTCTTT. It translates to CASSRTRGTEAFF.

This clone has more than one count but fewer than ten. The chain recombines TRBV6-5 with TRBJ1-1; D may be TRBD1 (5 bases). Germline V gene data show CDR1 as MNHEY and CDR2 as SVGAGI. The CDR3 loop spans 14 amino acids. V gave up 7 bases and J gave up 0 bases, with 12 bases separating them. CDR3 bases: TGTGCCAGCACGACAGACCGCATGAACACTGAAGCTTTCTTT. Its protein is CASTTDRMNTEAFF.